This TCR beta chain was sequenced for a study of Ad26.COV2.S vaccination and SARS-CoV-2 variants. This sample's treatment: 15 to 20 received Ad26.COV2.S at low or high dose, single or two shots; about 5 received placebo; per-sample allocation not given. On day 63 after the first injection, vaccine and placebo recipients gave samples. The germline V gene encodes CDR1 MNHNS and CDR2 SASEGT. Trimming at V came to 3 bases and at J to 0 bases, leaving 3 bases not matched to a gene. This CDR3 region has 16 residues. Here immunoSEQ multiplex PCR was the method, and the copy in TCRdb shows in-frame clones only, minus some. The table has 200,000 to 250,000 clones, approximately 87% seen once; the top ten hold around 10%.

The sequence derives from a person aged 18-65 years who received the Ad26.COV2.S COVID-19 vaccine or a placebo. Material: peripheral blood, obtained in a trial of Ad26.COV2.S vaccine versus placebo. The chain has TRBV6-1 and TRBJ2-1; 9 bases agree with TRBD2. The CDR3, as DNA: TGTGCCAGCAGTGAGGCGGGGGGGAGCTCCTACAATGAGCAGTTCTTC. Its translation: CASSEAGGSSYNEQFF.